This T cell receptor (beta chain) emerged from a study of T-cell reconstitution after alpha-beta-depleted transplantation in children. J was trimmed by 11 bases and V by 5 bases; bases with no gene match: 10. The germline CDR1 and CDR2 sequences are MDHEN and SYDVKM. The CDR3 spans 15 residues. This clonotype was found many times. A TCRbeta library incorporating unique molecular identifiers was prepared. Each CDR3 protein is one row after TCRdb ran MiXCR on the PCR reads. The table has hundreds of thousands of distinct CDR3 sequences, over 8% seen once. This clonotype originated in a human donor who donated a stem cell graft to a child with SCID. This sequence joins TRBV28 and TRBJ2-1; 12 bases align to TRBD2. This specimen was PBMCs from the stem cell graft donor, taken from the stem cell graft. CDR3 in DNA: TGTGCCAGCAGTGCCAAACTAGCGGGGGGTTTTAAGCAGTTCTTC. This gives the protein CASSAKLAGGFKQFF.